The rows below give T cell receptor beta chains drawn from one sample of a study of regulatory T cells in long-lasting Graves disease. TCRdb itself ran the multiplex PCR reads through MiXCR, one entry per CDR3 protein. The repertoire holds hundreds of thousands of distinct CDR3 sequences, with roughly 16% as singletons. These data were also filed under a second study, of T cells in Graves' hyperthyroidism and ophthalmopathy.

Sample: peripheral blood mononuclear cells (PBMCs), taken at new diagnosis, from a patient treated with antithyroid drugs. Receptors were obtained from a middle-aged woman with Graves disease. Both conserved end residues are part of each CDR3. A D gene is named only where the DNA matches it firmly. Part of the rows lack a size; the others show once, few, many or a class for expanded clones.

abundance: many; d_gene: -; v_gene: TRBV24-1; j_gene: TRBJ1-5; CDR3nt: TGTGCCACCAGCGGCCGGGATAGCAATCAGCCCCAGCATTTT; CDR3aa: CATSGRDSNQPQHF
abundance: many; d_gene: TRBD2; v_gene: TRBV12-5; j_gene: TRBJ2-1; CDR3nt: TGTGCTAGTGGTTACCCAGGACTAGCGGGGGGTAGCAATGAGCAGTTCTTC; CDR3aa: CASGYPGLAGGSNEQFF
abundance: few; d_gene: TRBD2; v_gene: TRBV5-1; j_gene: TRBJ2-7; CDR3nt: TGTGCCAGCAGCCTTCTAGCGGGGCAAGGGGTCGAGCAGTACTTC; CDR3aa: CASSLLAGQGVEQYF
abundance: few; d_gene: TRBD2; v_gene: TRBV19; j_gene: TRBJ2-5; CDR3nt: TGTGCCAGTAGTATAGACGGCGGGGGGGCCGGTTGGGAGACCCAGTACTTC; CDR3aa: CASSIDGGGAGWETQYF
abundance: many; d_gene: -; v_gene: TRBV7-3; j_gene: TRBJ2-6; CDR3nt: TGTGCCAGCAGCCCCTCCTCTGGGGCCAACGTCCTGACTTTC; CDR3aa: CASSPSSGANVLTF
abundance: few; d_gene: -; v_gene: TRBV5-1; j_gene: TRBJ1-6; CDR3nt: TGCGCCAGCAGCTCGGCGGACAGCGCTAGAGGTCAACCCCTCCACTTT; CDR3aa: CASSSADSARGQPLHF
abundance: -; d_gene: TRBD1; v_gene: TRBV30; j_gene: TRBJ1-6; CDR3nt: TGTGCCTGGGAACCGGACAGGGAACAATCACCCCTCCACTTT; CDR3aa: CAWEPDREQSPLHF
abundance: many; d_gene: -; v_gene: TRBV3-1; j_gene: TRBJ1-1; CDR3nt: TGTGCCAGCAGCCAAGAGAGAGGGCTAGCTTCTGAAGCTTTCTTT; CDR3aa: CASSQERGLASEAFF
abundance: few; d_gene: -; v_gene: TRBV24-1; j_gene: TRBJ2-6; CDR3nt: TGTGCCACCAGTGATTATGGGTCTGGGGCCAACGTCCTGACTTTC; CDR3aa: CATSDYGSGANVLTF
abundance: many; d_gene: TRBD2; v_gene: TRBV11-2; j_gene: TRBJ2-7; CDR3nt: TGTGCCAGCAGCTTTGGTCCTCGGGGGGCCTACGAGCAGTACTTC; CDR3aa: CASSFGPRGAYEQYF
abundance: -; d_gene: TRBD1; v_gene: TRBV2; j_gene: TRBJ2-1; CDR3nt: TGTGCCAGCAGAGGGGGCGGTAGCAATGAGCAGTTCTTC; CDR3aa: CASRGGGSNEQFF
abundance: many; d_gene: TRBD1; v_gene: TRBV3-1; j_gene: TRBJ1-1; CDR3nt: TGTGCCTCAAAAACCCGGCAGGGGGCGGCCACTGAAGCTTTCTTT; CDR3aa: CASKTRQGAATEAFF
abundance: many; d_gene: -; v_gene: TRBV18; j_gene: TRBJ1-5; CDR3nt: TGTGCCAGCTCACCACGTAACGGGGATCAGCCCCAGCATTTT; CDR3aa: CASSPRNGDQPQHF
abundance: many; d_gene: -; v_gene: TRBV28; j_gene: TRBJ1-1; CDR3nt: TGTGCCAGCAGTTCGGGCGGGGCGAACACTGAAGCTTTCTTT; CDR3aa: CASSSGGANTEAFF
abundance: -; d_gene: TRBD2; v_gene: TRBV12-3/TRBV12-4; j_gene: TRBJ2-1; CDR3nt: TGTGCCAGCAGTTTCGCGGGGGGGGCATCCTACAATGAGCAGTTCTTC; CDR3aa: CASSFAGGASYNEQFF
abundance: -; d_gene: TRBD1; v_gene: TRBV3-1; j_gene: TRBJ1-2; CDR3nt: TGTGCCAGCAGCCAAACCGACAAGCTCCAAGGGGGCGGCTACACCTTC; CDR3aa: CASSQTDKLQGGGYTF
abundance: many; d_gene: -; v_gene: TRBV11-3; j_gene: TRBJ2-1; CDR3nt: TGTGCCAGCAGCTTAGGAGGACAGAATCTCAATGAGCAGTTCTTC; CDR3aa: CASSLGGQNLNEQFF
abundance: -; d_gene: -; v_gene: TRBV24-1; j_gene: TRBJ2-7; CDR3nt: TGTGTCACCAGTGATTTCCTGGACAGAAATTACTACGAGCAGTACTTC; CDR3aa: CVTSDFLDRNYYEQYF
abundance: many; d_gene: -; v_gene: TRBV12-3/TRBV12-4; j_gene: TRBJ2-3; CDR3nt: TGTGCCAGCAGTTTCCAGGGTCAACCAAGACCCAGTAGGCAGTATTTT; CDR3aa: CASSFQGQPRPSRQYF
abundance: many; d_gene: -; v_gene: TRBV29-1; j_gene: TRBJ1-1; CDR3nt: TGCAGCGTCGGACGTCCGAACACTGAAGCTTTCTTT; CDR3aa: CSVGRPNTEAFF
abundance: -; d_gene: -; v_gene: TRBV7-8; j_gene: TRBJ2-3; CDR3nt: TGTGCCAGCAGCTCGAGGGGGATGGGCACAGATACGCAGTATTTT; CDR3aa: CASSSRGMGTDTQYF
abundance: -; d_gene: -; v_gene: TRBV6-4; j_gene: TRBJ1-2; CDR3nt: TGTGCCAGCAGGGCCCAATCTATGGGCGGCTACACCTTC; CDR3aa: CASRAQSMGGYTF
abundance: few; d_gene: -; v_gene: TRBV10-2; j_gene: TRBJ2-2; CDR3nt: TGCGCCAGCAGTGAGTCGACGGACAGGGCGGGAGTCACCGGGGAGCTGTTTTTT; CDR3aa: CASSESTDRAGVTGELFF
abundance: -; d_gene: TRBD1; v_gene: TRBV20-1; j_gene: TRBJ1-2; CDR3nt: TGCAGTGCTACAGGGGGAAACTATGGCTACACCTTC; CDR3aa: CSATGGNYGYTF
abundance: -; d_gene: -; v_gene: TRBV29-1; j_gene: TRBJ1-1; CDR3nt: TGCAGCGTTGAACAGGGGTTTCGGACTGAAGCTTTCTTT; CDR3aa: CSVEQGFRTEAFF
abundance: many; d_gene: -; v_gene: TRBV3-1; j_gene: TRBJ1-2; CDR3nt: TGTGCCAGCAGCCAGGCAGGACCATATGGCTACACCTTC; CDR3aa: CASSQAGPYGYTF
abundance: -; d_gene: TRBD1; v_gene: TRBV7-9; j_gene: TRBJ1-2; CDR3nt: TGTGCCAGCAGCTTGGGACAGGCCCCTTTCTATGGCTACACCTTC; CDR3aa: CASSLGQAPFYGYTF
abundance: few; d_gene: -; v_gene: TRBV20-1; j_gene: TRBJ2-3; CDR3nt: TGCAGTGCTGTCACCGAAAGGGGCACAGATACGCAGTATTTT; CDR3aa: CSAVTERGTDTQYF
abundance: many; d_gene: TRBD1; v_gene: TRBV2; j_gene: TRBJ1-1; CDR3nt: TGTGCCAGCAGTCCGCTTGACAGGGCTAGGACTGAAGCTTTCTTT; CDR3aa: CASSPLDRARTEAFF
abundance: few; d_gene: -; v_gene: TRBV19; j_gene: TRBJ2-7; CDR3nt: TGTGCCAGTAGTATTTCTGGACACCCACACGAGCAGTACTTC; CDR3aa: CASSISGHPHEQYF
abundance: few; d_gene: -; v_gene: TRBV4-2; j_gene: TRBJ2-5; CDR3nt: TGTGCCAGCAGCCAAGGGGGCGGGCTACGAAACCAAGAGACCCAGTACTTC; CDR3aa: CASSQGGGLRNQETQYF
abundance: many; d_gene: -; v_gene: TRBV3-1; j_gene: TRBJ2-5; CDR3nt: TGTGCCACCGAGGTTCTAAGGGGGACTGGTGGAGAGACCCAGTACTTC; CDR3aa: CATEVLRGTGGETQYF
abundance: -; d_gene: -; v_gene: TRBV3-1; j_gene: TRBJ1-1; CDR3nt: TGTGCCAGCAGCCCCCTAGGGCGGATGGCTTTCTTT; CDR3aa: CASSPLGRMAFF
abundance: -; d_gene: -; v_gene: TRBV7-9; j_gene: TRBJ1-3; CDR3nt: TGTGCCAGCAGCTTAGCGCCAGCTGCTGGAAACACCATATATTTT; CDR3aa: CASSLAPAAGNTIYF
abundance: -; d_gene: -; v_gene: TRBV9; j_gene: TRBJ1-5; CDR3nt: TGTGCCAGCAGCGTAGAAGCGGGGAGCAATCAGCCCCAGCATTTT; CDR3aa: CASSVEAGSNQPQHF
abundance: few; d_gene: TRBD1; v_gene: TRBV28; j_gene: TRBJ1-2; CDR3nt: TGTGCCAGCAGTGAGACGGACAGGGCGGGCTATGGCTACACCTTC; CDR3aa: CASSETDRAGYGYTF
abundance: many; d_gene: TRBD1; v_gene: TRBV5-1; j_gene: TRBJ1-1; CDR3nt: TGTGCCAGCAGCAAAGGACAGGGAGGGAACACTGAAGCTTTCTTT; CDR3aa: CASSKGQGGNTEAFF
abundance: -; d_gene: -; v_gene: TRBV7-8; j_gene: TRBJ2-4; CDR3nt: TGTGCCAGCAGCTTAGCAGGGGGGACAGAAGCCAAAAACATTCAGTACTTC; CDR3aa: CASSLAGGTEAKNIQYF
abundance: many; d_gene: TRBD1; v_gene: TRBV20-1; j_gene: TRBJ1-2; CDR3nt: TGCAGAGTGTCCCAGAGGGGGCCTAACTATGGCTACACCTTC; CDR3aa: CRVSQRGPNYGYTF
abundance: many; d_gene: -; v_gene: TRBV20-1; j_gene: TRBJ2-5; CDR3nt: TGCAGTGCTAGAGTGGGGACCCAGGCGACCCAGTACTTC; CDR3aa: CSARVGTQATQYF
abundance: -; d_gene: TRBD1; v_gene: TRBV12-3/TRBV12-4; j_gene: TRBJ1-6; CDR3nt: TGTGCCAGCAGCCCACGGGGACAGAATTCACCCCTCCACTTT; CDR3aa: CASSPRGQNSPLHF
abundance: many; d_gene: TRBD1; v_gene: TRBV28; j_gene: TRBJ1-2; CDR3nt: TGTGCCAGCAGCGGAACAGGGGTGTCAACCTATGGCTACACCTTC; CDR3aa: CASSGTGVSTYGYTF
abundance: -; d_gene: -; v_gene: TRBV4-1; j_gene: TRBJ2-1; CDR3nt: TGCGCCAGCAGCCAAGAGGGACGGGGGAAGTACAATGAGCAGTTCTTC; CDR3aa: CASSQEGRGKYNEQFF
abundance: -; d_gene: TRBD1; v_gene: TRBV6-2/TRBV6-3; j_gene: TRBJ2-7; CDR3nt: TGTGCCAGCAGATCCCGAGGGGGACAGGCGTCCTACGAGCAGTACTTC; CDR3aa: CASRSRGGQASYEQYF
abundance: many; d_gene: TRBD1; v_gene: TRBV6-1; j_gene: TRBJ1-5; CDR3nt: TGTGCCAGCAGCTGGACAGGGGTCGATCAGCCCCAGCATTTT; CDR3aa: CASSWTGVDQPQHF
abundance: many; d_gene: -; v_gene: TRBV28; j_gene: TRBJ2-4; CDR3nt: TGTGCCAGCAGAGAGTCCGGGACGGCCTTTAACATTCAGTACTTC; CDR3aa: CASRESGTAFNIQYF
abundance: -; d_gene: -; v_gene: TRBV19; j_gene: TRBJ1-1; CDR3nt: TGTGCCAGTAGTATAGATGTTTCCGCGGACTGGAACACTGAAGCTTTCTTT; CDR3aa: CASSIDVSADWNTEAFF
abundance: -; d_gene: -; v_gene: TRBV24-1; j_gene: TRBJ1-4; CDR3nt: TGTGCCACCAGTGATCGAAGGGCTACTAATGAAAAACTGTTTTTT; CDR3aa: CATSDRRATNEKLFF
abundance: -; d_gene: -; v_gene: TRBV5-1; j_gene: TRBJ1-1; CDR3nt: TGCGCCAGCAGCTTGGGAGGAGCGAAGGAAGCTTTCTTT; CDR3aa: CASSLGGAKEAFF
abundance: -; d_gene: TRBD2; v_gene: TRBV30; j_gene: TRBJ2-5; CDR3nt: TGTGCCTGGAGTAGGGCTAGCGGGGGGGAGGAGACCCAGTACTTC; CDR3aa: CAWSRASGGEETQYF